Listed here are 6 T cell receptor beta chains from one sample, sequenced in a study of blood T cells in healthy people across ages. It was with a sample-barcoded 5' primer and a J-beta primer mix that a second PCR of about 6 to 12 cycles was run. MiXCR, run by TCRdb on the 5' RACE reads, gives a single entry per CDR3 protein. The sample has 710,000 or so distinct CDR3 sequences; approximately 21% are singletons. The sequencing sample was made of blood. These receptors were taken from a man aged 65 to 85 in good health.

V and J are TRBV9 and TRBJ1-1; tentative D call: TRBD1 (5 bases). The CDR3 consists of 16 residues. Trimming shortened V by 0 bases and J by 8 bases, and 20 bases separated the two germline ends. Germline loops: CDR1 SGDLS, CDR2 YYNGEE. The CDR3, as DNA: TGTGCCAGCAGCGTAGGATCCAGTAGACAGATCACCGAAGCTTTCTTT. It codes for CASSVGSSRQITEAFF. Filled out from reference TRBV9 and TRBJ1-1, the complete variable domain reads DSGVTQTPKHLITATGQRVTLRCSPRSGDLSVYWYQQSLDQGLQFLIQYYNGEERAKGNILERFSAQQFPDLHSELNLSSLELGDSALYFCASSVGSSRQITEAFFGQGTRLTVV.

This chain uses TRBV20-1 with TRBJ2-4; TRBD2 aligns across 7 bases. Looked up from germline, CDR1 is DFQATT and CDR2 is SNEGSKA (reference sequence). The J segment lost 1 base and the V segment lost 3 bases, leaving 3 bases of the junction unmatched. The CDR3 spans 14 residues. CDR3 amino acids: CSASGGSAKNIQYF. The CDR3 DNA reads TGCAGTGCTAGCGGGGGGTCCGCCAAAAACATTCAGTACTTC.

The chain combines TRBV24-1 with TRBJ2-5; D ambiguous. The end of the DNA aligns better with TRBJ2-1, so the J call may be wrong. Germline V CDR1 and CDR2: KGHDR, SFDVKD. CDR3 size: 13 residues. CDR3 DNA: TGTGCCACCAGTTCGGGTCTTAGGGTTGAGCAGTTCTTC. Translation gives CATSSGLRVEQFF.

V and J are TRBV5-1 and TRBJ2-1; no clear D. CDR3 length equals 16 residues. Germline CDR1 SGHRS, CDR2 YFSETQ. The ends were cut back, 4 bases at V and 2 bases at J, with 16 bases in the middle. CDR3 sequence: CASSPPRTSAYNEQFF. CDR3 nucleotides: TGCGCCAGCAGCCCCCCCCGGACGTCCGCCTACAATGAGCAGTTCTTC.

The V call is TRBV12-3 or TRBV12-4, the J call TRBJ2-5; 9 bases map to TRBD1. Losses at the gene ends were 5 bases for V and 5 bases for J; bases not matched to a gene: 15. This CDR3 spans 17 amino acids. The CDR3 sequence: CASSRFQGQGTGETQYF. Here the CDR3 DNA reads TGTGCCAGCAGTCGATTCCAAGGACAGGGGACGGGTGAGACCCAGTACTTC.

This clonotype was seen more than once but under ten times. This chain links TRBV6-2 or TRBV6-3 with TRBJ2-1; perhaps TRBD2 as D (5 bases). V was cut by 7 bases and J by 0 bases, with 13 bases left in between. This CDR3 comprises 15 residues. From germline, CDR1 is MNHEY and CDR2 SVGEGT. The CDR3 loop is CASTPWRSSYNEQFF. The CDR3 nucleotides read TGTGCCAGCACCCCCTGGAGGTCCTCCTACAATGAGCAGTTCTTC.